This T cell receptor beta chain was identified in a study of T-cell memory formation after mild COVID-19. This clonotype was picked up a small number of times. The CDR3 spans 17 residues. Trimming at V came to 4 bases and at J to 4 bases, leaving 11 bases not matched to a gene. CDR1 and CDR2 (germline): KGHDR, SFDVKD. Constant-segment-primed 5'RACE gave TCR alpha and TCR beta cDNA libraries with sample barcodes and UMIs. TCRdb passed the 5' RACE reads through MiXCR, listing each CDR3 protein once. Of 430,000 or so distinct CDR3 sequences listed, nearly 25% are singletons. The V call is TRBV24-1, the J call TRBJ2-1; TRBD1 matches 8 bases. The sample comprised PBMCs or a T cell subset sorted from them (not recorded which). The receptor's source is an adult woman who had mild COVID-19 (a few samples of this study predate the infection). Cell type and time point are not known. The chain's CDR3 is CATSDRRTGWGYNEQFF. In DNA form, the CDR3 reads TGTGCCACCAGTGACCGAAGGACAGGGTGGGGTTACAATGAGCAGTTCTTC.